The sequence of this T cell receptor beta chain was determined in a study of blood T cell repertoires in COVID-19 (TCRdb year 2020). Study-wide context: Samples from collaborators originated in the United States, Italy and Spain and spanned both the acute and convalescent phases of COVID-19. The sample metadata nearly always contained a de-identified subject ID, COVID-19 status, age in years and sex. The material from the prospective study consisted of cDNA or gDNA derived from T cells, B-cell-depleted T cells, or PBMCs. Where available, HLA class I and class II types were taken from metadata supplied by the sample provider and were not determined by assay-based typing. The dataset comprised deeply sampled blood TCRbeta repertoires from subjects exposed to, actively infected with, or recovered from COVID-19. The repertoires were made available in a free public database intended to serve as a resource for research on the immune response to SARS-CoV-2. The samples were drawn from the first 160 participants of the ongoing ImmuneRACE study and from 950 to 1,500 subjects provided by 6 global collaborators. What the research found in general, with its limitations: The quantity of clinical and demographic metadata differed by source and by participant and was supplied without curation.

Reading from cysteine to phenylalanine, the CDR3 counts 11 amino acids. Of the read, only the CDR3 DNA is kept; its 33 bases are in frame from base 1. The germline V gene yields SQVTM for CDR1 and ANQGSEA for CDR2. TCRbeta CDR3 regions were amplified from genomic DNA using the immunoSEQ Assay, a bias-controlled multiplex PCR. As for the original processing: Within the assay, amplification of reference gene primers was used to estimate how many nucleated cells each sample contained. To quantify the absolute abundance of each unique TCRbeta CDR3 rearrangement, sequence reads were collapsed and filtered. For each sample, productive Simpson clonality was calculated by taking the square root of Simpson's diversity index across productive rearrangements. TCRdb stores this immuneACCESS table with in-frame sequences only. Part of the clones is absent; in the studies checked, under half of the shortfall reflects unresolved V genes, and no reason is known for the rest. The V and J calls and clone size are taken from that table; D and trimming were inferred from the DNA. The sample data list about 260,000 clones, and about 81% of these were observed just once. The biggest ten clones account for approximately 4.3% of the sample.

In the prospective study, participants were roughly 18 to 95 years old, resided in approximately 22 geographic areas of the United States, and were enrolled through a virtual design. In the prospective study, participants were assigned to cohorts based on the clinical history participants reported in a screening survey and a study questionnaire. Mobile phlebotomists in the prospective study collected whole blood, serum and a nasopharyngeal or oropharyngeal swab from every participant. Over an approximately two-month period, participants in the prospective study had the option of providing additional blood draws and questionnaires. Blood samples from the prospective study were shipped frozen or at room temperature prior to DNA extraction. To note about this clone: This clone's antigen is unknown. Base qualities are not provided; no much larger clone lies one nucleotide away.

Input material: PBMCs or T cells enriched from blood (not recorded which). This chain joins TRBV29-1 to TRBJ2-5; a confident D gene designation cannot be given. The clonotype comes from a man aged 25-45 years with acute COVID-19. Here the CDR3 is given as CRSGQQETQYF. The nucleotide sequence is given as TGCAGAAGTGGGCAACAAGAGACCCAGTACTTC.